This passage covers 29 T cell receptor beta chains from one sample sequenced in a study of T cell changes during pregnancy in multiple sclerosis (dated by TCRdb to the late 2010s). Receptor amplification or capture employed the immunoSEQ multiplex PCR assay. Held by TCRdb, this immuneACCESS table contains in-frame sequences only and omits some clones. Under half of the omission traces to an unresolved V gene where checked; the cause of the rest is unknown. The sample table contains 70,000 to 80,000 clones; only one count was recorded for about 88% of them. The ten largest make up 3% to 3.5% of the sample. Sample: peripheral blood, taken before pregnancy. The receptors were sampled from a female donor with multiple sclerosis, enrolled in a pregnancy study.

The chain recombines TRBV2 with TRBJ2-5, with D perhaps TRBD1 (5 bases). Trimming took off 4 bases at V and 4 bases at J, with 13 bases between the two ends. The CDR3 sequence is 14 residues long. The germline V gene encodes CDR1 SNHLY and CDR2 FYNNEI. CDR3 nucleotides: TGTGCCAGCAGTGGGTTACAGGAAGGAGAGACCCAGTACTTC. This codes for CASSGLQEGETQYF.

This clone occurred a few times. The chain joins TRBV4-2 to TRBJ1-1, with D perhaps matching TRBD1 (6 bases). The CDR3 length is 15 residues. V was clipped by 4 bases and J by 1 base, with 13 bases between them. Germline V gene sequence: CDR1 LGHNA, CDR2 YNFKEQ. The CDR3 DNA sequence: TGTGCCAGCAGCCCCACCGGGACAAGGAACACTGAAGCTTTCTTT. As protein: CASSPTGTRNTEAFF.

The gene calls are TRBV5-1 and TRBJ1-2; D is undetermined. Germline V lookup: CDR1 SGHRS, CDR2 YFSETQ. V lost 0 bases and J lost 2, with 5 bases in between. CDR3 length: 13 residues. CDR3 in amino acids: CASSLEQNYGYTF. The CDR3 DNA follows: TGCGCCAGCAGCTTGGAACAGAACTATGGCTACACCTTC.

This rearrangement joins TRBV4-2 to TRBJ2-5; 9 nucleotides align to TRBD2. Trimming removed 0 bases from V and 2 bases from J; junction bases left unmatched: 7. CDR1 LGHNA and CDR2 YNFKEQ come from the germline V gene. The CDR3 spans 17 residues. The CDR3 DNA follows: TGTGCCAGCAGCCAAGATCGGGCCGCGGGGGGGCAAGAGACCCAGTACTTC. Its protein product is CASSQDRAAGGQETQYF.

The rearrangement links TRBV4-3 to TRBJ2-4, with 10 bases lining up with TRBD2. Germline CDR1 LGHNA, CDR2 YSLEER. V was pared by 0 bases and J by 0 bases, with 14 bases of the junction left unmatched. This CDR3 has 21 amino acids. The CDR3 loop is CASSQEAVGLAGDLAKNIQYF. The CDR3 region has the DNA TGCGCCAGCAGCCAAGAGGCCGTGGGGCTAGCGGGGGACTTAGCCAAAAACATTCAGTACTTC.

V is TRBV7-8 and J is TRBJ2-2; TRBD2 matches 8 bases. The CDR3 loop spans 17 amino acids. With 2 bases clipped from V and 1 base from J, the junction kept 6 bases outside the gene matches. Germline V gene lookup returns CDR1 SGHVS and CDR2 FQNEAQ. The CDR3 region has the DNA TGTGCCAGCAGCTTACGCGCCGCGGGAGGGAACACCGGGGAGCTGTTTTTT. Its translation is CASSLRAAGGNTGELFF.

The DNA for the CDR3 is TGTGCCAGCTCACCGCAGGTCTACGAGCAGTACTTC. It yields the protein CASSPQVYEQYF. The V and J genes are TRBV18 and TRBJ2-7, with D uncertain. The V end was cut by 3 bases, the J end by 3 bases, with 6 bases between. Germline assignment: CDR1 KGHSH and CDR2 LQKENI. This CDR3 comprises 12 residues.

This sequence joins TRBV11-3 and TRBJ1-2, with D unresolved. V lost 1 base and J lost 8, with 8 bases in between. From germline, CDR1 is SGHNT and CDR2 YENEEA. The CDR3 has 12 residues. CDR3 nucleotide sequence: TGTGCCAGCAGCTTAGGCGGGGAGGGCTACACCTTC. It encodes CASSLGGEGYTF.

This chain connects TRBV4-1 to TRBJ1-5; TRBD1 is a possible D gene (5 bases). The V end was cut by 4 bases, the J end by 6 bases, with 16 bases between. CDR1 and CDR2 (germline): MGHRA, YSYEKL. This CDR3 comprises 15 residues. The CDR3 sequence: CASSLSSGESQPQHF. CDR3 in DNA: TGCGCCAGCAGCCTGTCGTCGGGGGAAAGTCAGCCCCAGCATTTT.

V gene TRBV19 combines with J gene TRBJ1-1; D uncertain. Trimming took off 0 bases at V and 7 bases at J, with 9 bases between the two ends. Germline assignment: CDR1 LNHDA and CDR2 SQIVND (reference sequence). The CDR3 has 13 amino acids. Here the CDR3 reads CASSIENHGEAFF. The CDR3 DNA reads TGTGCCAGTAGTATAGAAAATCACGGTGAAGCTTTCTTT.

The V gene is TRBV5-8, the J gene TRBJ1-2; unclear D gene. The CDR3 spans 13 residues. Trimming pared 0 bases from V and 2 bases from J, leaving 5 bases between. The germline CDR1 and CDR2 sequences are SGHTS and YDEGEE. This CDR3 reads CASSLERNYGYTF. CDR3 nucleotides: TGTGCCAGCAGCTTGGAACGGAACTATGGCTACACCTTC.

The rearrangement links TRBV29-1 to TRBJ2-5; 9 bases agree with TRBD2. Germline loops: CDR1 SQVTM, CDR2 ANQGSEA. Unmatched junction bases numbered 4, after V lost 3 bases and J lost 8 bases. The CDR3 runs 12 residues. CDR3 DNA sequence: TGCAGCGTTGATAGCGGGAGCCCTACCCAGTACTTC. This translates into CSVDSGSPTQYF.

The chain recombines TRBV5-4 with TRBJ2-5, with 7 bases lining up with TRBD2. J was trimmed by 4 bases and V by 0 bases; bases with no gene match: 12. Germline lookup yields CDR1 SGHNT and CDR2 YYREEE (reference sequence). The CDR3 covers 17 residues. The CDR3 DNA sequence: TGTGCCAGCAGCTTGGCCGGGAGGAGTGGGGTAGGAGAGACCCAGTACTTC. Translation: CASSLAGRSGVGETQYF.

The chain carries TRBV30 and TRBJ1-1; no firm D call. The germline V gene has CDR1 GTSNPN and CDR2 SVGIG (reference sequence). V dropped 0 bases and J dropped 6 bases, with 14 bases sitting between them. The CDR3 length is 14 residues. The CDR3 spells CAWSVNFGSAEAFF. CDR3 DNA sequence: TGTGCCTGGAGTGTAAATTTCGGGAGCGCTGAAGCTTTCTTT.

The chain recombines TRBV18 with TRBJ2-3; D not resolved. V was pared by 1 base and J by 1 base, with 12 bases between. Germline CDR1 reads KGHSH; CDR2 reads LQKENI. This CDR3 comprises 16 residues. The CDR3 spells CASSPRDGWGTDTQYF. DNA for the CDR3: TGTGCCAGCTCACCACGTGACGGGTGGGGCACAGATACGCAGTATTTT. Based on the CDR3 plus reference TRBV18 and TRBJ2-3, the full variable domain is NAGVMQNPRHLVRRRGQEARLRCSPMKGHSHVYWYRQLPEEGLKFMVYLQKENIIDESGMPKERFSAEFPKEGPSILRIQQVVRGDSAAYFCASSPRDGWGTDTQYFGPGTRLTVL.

V and J are TRBV5-4 and TRBJ1-4; weak D call: TRBD1 (6 bases). V was cut by 0 bases and J by 8 bases, with 17 bases left in between. Germline loops: CDR1 SGHNT, CDR2 YYREEE (reference sequence). CDR3 length equals 16 residues. The CDR3 DNA reads as TGTGCCAGCAGCTTGGGGACAGTGGCAGGGACGGAAAAACTGTTTTTT. Its protein product is CASSLGTVAGTEKLFF.

This chain links TRBV2 with TRBJ1-5; 9 nucleotides align to TRBD1. Germline CDR1 SNHLY, CDR2 FYNNEI. The CDR3 extends over 18 amino acids. J gave up 9 bases and V 2 bases, and 17 bases lay outside the gene matches. The CDR3: CASSEISYRDRAPRPQHF. CDR3 sequence (DNA): TGTGCCAGCAGTGAAATCAGTTACCGGGACAGGGCCCCCCGGCCCCAGCATTTT.

Regarding this clone: Other DNA sequences in this specimen translate into the identical CDR3. This chain joins TRBV6-5 and TRBJ2-2; 7 bases are a match to TRBD2. Germline assignment: CDR1 MNHEY and CDR2 SVGAGI. This CDR3 comprises 15 residues. Germline trimming cut 2 bases from V and 1 base from J; bases unmatched to any gene: 1. The CDR3 sequence is CASSYGGGNTGELFF. For the CDR3, the DNA is TGTGCCAGCAGTTACGGGGGGGGGAACACCGGGGAGCTGTTTTTT.

V and J are TRBV18 and TRBJ1-1; 7 positions match TRBD1. The CDR3 length is 16 residues. After removal of 2 bases from V and 1 base from J, the junction contained 7 bases not matched to a gene. The V gene's germline CDR1 is KGHSH and CDR2 LQKENI. The CDR3, as DNA: TGTGCCAGCTCACCAGGGCAGGGGGTAAGGAACACTGAAGCTTTCTTT. It translates to CASSPGQGVRNTEAFF.

This chain joins TRBV2 and TRBJ1-3, with D maybe TRBD1 (6 bases). Germline V CDR1 and CDR2: SNHLY, FYNNEI. V was pared by 5 bases and J by 4 bases, with 9 bases between. This CDR3 is built from 13 residues. The chain's CDR3 is CASSSGVGNTIYF. The CDR3 DNA follows: TGTGCCAGCAGTTCAGGGGTCGGAAACACCATATATTTT. Using reference TRBV2 and TRBJ1-3 for the parts outside the CDR3, the full variable domain is EPEVTQTPSHQVTQMGQEVILRCVPISNHLYFYWYRQILGQKVEFLVSFYNNEISEKSEIFDDQFSVERPDGSNFTLKIRSTKLEDSAMYFCASSSGVGNTIYFGEGSWLTVV.

V is TRBV29-1 and J is TRBJ1-2, with D possibly matching TRBD1 (5 bases). Trimming removed 0 bases at V and 7 bases at J, with 12 bases between. The CDR3 spans 13 residues. Germline values: CDR1 SQVTM, CDR2 ANQGSEA. CDR3 amino acids: CSVEEGRAGGYTF. The CDR3, as DNA: TGCAGCGTTGAAGAGGGCAGGGCCGGTGGCTACACCTTC.

V usage is TRBV6-4 and J usage is TRBJ2-2; 9 bases map to TRBD1. The V and J ends lost 7 bases and 4 bases, in that order; junction bases with no gene match: 13. Per the germline V gene, CDR1 is MRHNA and CDR2 is SNTAGT. The CDR3 is 17 residues long. CDR3 in DNA: TGTGCCAGCACACCGAGCACAGGGGGCGGAGGCACCGGGGAGCTGTTTTTT. Protein sequence: CASTPSTGGGGTGELFF.

V and J are TRBV7-9 and TRBJ1-4; the D gene is possibly TRBD1 (6 bases). This CDR3 comprises 15 residues. From germline, CDR1 is SEHNR and CDR2 FQNEAQ (reference sequence). With 1 base removed from V and 6 bases from J, the gap between germline ends came to 12 bases. CDR3 sequence reads: CASSLGGGAYEKLFF. The CDR3 coding sequence is TGTGCCAGCAGCTTAGGGGGGGGCGCTTATGAAAAACTGTTTTTT.

This clone was seen a handful of times. This chain connects TRBV7-9 to TRBJ1-1; D not resolved. Trimming left V 5 bases short and J 0 bases short, with 4 bases between. This CDR3 is 12 amino acids long. Germline CDR1 is SEHNR and CDR2 is FQNEAQ (reference sequence). In DNA form, the CDR3 reads TGTGCCAGCAGCCCCATGAACACTGAAGCTTTCTTT. Encoded protein: CASSPMNTEAFF.

The chain employs TRBV19 and TRBJ1-1; 10 bases align to TRBD1. Germline CDR1 and CDR2: LNHDA and SQIVND (reference sequence). The CDR3 spans 13 residues. V trimming: 4 bases; J trimming: 5 bases; junction bases outside the gene matches: 1. CDR3 in amino acids: CASSTGQGTEAFF. The CDR3 nucleotides are TGTGCCAGTAGTACGGGACAGGGGACTGAAGCTTTCTTT.

This chain links TRBV29-1 with TRBJ2-2, with D maybe TRBD1 (6 bases). Trimming left V 4 bases short and J 6 bases short, with 12 bases between. The CDR3 extends over 13 amino acids. Germline assignment: CDR1 SQVTM and CDR2 ANQGSEA. CDR3 region: CSVGRGPPGELFF. CDR3 DNA sequence: TGCAGCGTTGGCAGGGGACCACCCGGGGAGCTGTTTTTT.

The chain is built from TRBV10-3 and TRBJ2-7, with 11 nucleotides matching TRBD1. Germline V lookup: CDR1 ENHRY, CDR2 SYGVKD. This CDR3 comprises 14 residues. Trimming at V came to 6 bases and at J to 5 bases, leaving 6 bases not matched to a gene. CDR3: CAIRAGQGANEQYF. The DNA for the CDR3 is TGTGCCATCAGGGCCGGACAGGGGGCTAACGAGCAGTACTTC.

The rearrangement joins TRBV30 to TRBJ1-2; 7 bases agree with TRBD1. This CDR3 region has 12 residues. Germline CDR1 reads GTSNPN; CDR2 reads SVGIG (reference sequence). Germline trimming cut 4 bases from V and 4 bases from J; bases unmatched to any gene: 3. This chain's CDR3 is CAWTTGSYGYTF. The CDR3 region has the DNA TGTGCCTGGACGACAGGGAGCTATGGCTACACCTTC.

J is TRBJ1-5 and V is TRBV19, with TRBD1 matching over 9 bases. Germline trimming cut 6 bases from V and 3 bases from J; bases unmatched to any gene: 12. This CDR3 region has 17 residues. Looked up from germline, CDR1 is LNHDA and CDR2 is SQIVND (reference sequence). CDR3 coding DNA: TGTGCCAGTAGCAGTACCGGGACAGGGTGGGACAATCAGCCCCAGCATTTT. It translates to CASSSTGTGWDNQPQHF.